Listed here is a single TCR beta chain. The antigen remains unidentified. This entry comes from a study of shared clonotypes between healthy human individuals. Study-wide results and limits: Sequencing of the sorted subsets was shown by rarefaction to be incomplete despite large depth. Clonotype sharing among donors likely depends on sequencing depth. Against clonotypes common to all four donors, non-shared ones had lower generation probabilities.

Data came from immunoSEQ multiplex PCR; TCRdb stores just in-frame clones and leaves some out. The sample shows approximately 1,000,000 clones, approximately 80% of them seen only once. Sequenced input: memory CD4+ T cells from PBMCs. Subset of the sample: CD45RA-negative fraction. The TCR sequence derives from a young man in good health. Some clones in this sample may be carry-over from other donors' samples.

Written as DNA, the CDR3 is TGTGCCAGCAGTCCCCGGACAGTTAACACTGAAGCTTTCTTT. It codes for CASSPRTVNTEAFF. The J gene is TRBJ1-1, the V gene TRBV6-5; TRBD1 is a possible D gene (6 bases). The CDR3 covers 14 residues. CDR1 and CDR2 (germline): MNHEY, SVGAGI. Trimming shortened V by 5 bases and J by 2 bases, and 12 bases separated the two germline ends.